These 24 T cell receptor beta chains originate from one sample sequenced in a study of radiation and T cells in renal cell carcinoma. Only in-frame clones appear in the TCRdb table, and some are missing; sequencing was by immunoSEQ multiplex PCR. This table has roughly 130,000 clones, more than 70% appearing once. The time point is: baseline pretreatment blood. As to treatment: 15 Gy SBRT to primary tumor, nephrectomy 4 weeks later. Sequenced material: blood, taken from a patient whose treatment included radiotherapy and nephrectomy. The receptors here all came from a woman aged 45-65 years with renal cell carcinoma.

In this sample, this clone turned up a few times. V gene TRBV4-1 combines with J gene TRBJ1-2; 11 nucleotides line up with TRBD1. The V and J ends lost 1 base and 12 bases, in that order; junction bases with no gene match: 7. The CDR3 consists of 14 residues. Germline CDR1 and CDR2: MGHRA and YSYEKL. The CDR3 DNA reads TGCGCCAGCAGCCAAGTCCGGGACAGGGGGACGCACACCTTC. It is translated as CASSQVRDRGTHTF.

The V call is TRBV9, the J call TRBJ2-4; D remains unclear. CDR1 is SGDLS, CDR2 YYNGEE, per germline. V gave up 4 bases and J gave up 0 bases, with 5 bases separating them. The CDR3 spans 13 residues. The CDR3 DNA reads as TGTGCCAGCAGCTCAGTAGCCAAAAACATTCAGTACTTC. This codes for CASSSVAKNIQYF.

The V gene is TRBV9, the J gene TRBJ2-3; TRBD2 matches at 11 bases. Germline V gene data show CDR1 as SGDLS and CDR2 as YYNGEE. The CDR3 is 17 amino acids. After removal of 0 bases from V and 9 bases from J, the junction contained 12 bases not matched to a gene. The CDR3 region is CASSVDVSGGALDTQYF. The CDR3, as DNA: TGTGCCAGCAGCGTAGATGTTAGCGGGGGGGCCTTAGACACGCAGTATTTT.

This clone was observed once. The chain employs TRBV29-1 and TRBJ2-3, with 12 bases fitting TRBD2. This CDR3 is 14 amino acids long. Trimming took 7 bases from V and 10 from J; bases not matched to a gene: 12. Germline CDR1 reads SQVTM; CDR2 reads ANQGSEA. The CDR3 coding sequence is TGCAGCGCTCGGACTAGCGGGGTATCAGGGCCGCAGTATTTT. It encodes CSARTSGVSGPQYF.

This chain connects TRBV19 to TRBJ2-1; a weak D match, TRBD1 (6 bases). Germline V gene data show CDR1 as LNHDA and CDR2 as SQIVND (reference sequence). V dropped 3 bases and J dropped 1 base, with 10 bases sitting between them. This CDR3 region has 15 residues. Here the CDR3 reads CASSMGAGSYNEQFF. The CDR3 DNA sequence: TGTGCCAGTAGTATGGGGGCCGGTTCCTACAATGAGCAGTTCTTC.

As concerns this clone: At one end, the junction sequence differs from germline, possibly due to a read error. The V and J genes are TRBV7-2 and TRBJ1-1; D remains ambiguous. There are 12 residues in the CDR3. Germline V CDR1 and CDR2: SGHTA, FQGNSA. The CDR3 nucleotides are TGTGCCAGCAGCTTAGAAAGCCCGGGTTATGACTTT. Translated: CASSLESPGYDF.

The chain employs TRBV5-1 and TRBJ1-1, with 7 bases lining up with TRBD1. This CDR3 has 15 amino acids. Germline V gene sequence: CDR1 SGHRS, CDR2 YFSETQ. J was trimmed by 8 bases and V by 4 bases; bases with no gene match: 14. CDR3 coding DNA: TGCGCCAGCAGCCCGGCGACAGGGAAGGGAGCCGAAGCTTTCTTT. This encodes CASSPATGKGAEAFF. Filled out from reference TRBV5-1 and TRBJ1-1, the complete variable domain reads KAGVTQTPRYLIKTRGQQVTLSCSPISGHRSVSWYQQTPGQGLQFLFEYFSETQRNKGNFPGRFSGRQFSNSRSEMNVSTLELGDSALYLCASSPATGKGAEAFFGQGTRLTVV.

This clone came up once. The chain carries TRBV5-8 and TRBJ2-3; D may be TRBD2 (6 bases). The V and J ends lost 1 base and 0 bases respectively, with 9 bases between them. The CDR3 runs to 15 residues. Germline CDR1 SGHTS, CDR2 YDEGEE. CDR3 sequence reads: CASSLTGTSTDTQYF. The CDR3, as DNA: TGTGCCAGCAGCTTGACCGGGACTAGCACAGATACGCAGTATTTT. The whole variable domain, remainder taken from reference TRBV5-8 and TRBJ2-3, is EAGVTQSPTHLIKTRGQQATLRCSPISGHTSVYWYQQALGLGLQFLLWYDEGEERNRGNFPPRFSGRQFPNYSSELNVNALELEDSALYLCASSLTGTSTDTQYFGPGTRLTVL.

CDR3 sequence reads: CASSLSGGGVDTQYF. The CDR3 DNA reads as TGTGCCAGCAGTCTTAGCGGGGGCGGTGTAGATACGCAGTATTTT. This chain joins TRBV6-5 and TRBJ2-3; 9 bases map to TRBD2. The V gene end was trimmed by 5 bases and the J gene end by 5 bases; junction bases not matched to a gene: 8. Looked up from germline, CDR1 is MNHEY and CDR2 is SVGAGI. This CDR3 comprises 15 residues.

Turning to this clone: Because the CDR3's place on the DNA is in doubt, the DNA is left out and the CDR3 is given as listed by TCRdb. The V gene is TRBV6-5, the J gene TRBJ1-1. The CDR3 has 13 amino acids, counting both end residues. Germline V gene sequence: CDR1 MNHEY, CDR2 SVGAGI. CDR3 region: CASSSSGDTEAFF.

The V and J genes are TRBV7-2 and TRBJ2-2, with TRBD1 as a possible D gene (5 bases). The CDR3 is made up of 16 amino acids. Per the germline V gene, CDR1 is SGHTA and CDR2 is FQGNSA. V lost 5 bases to trimming and J lost 8 bases, with 21 bases between them. CDR3 nucleotide sequence: TGTGCCAGCAGCCTAGGGTGGGCAGGGTTTGTAGGGGAGCTGTTTTTT. It is translated as CASSLGWAGFVGELFF.

The V call is TRBV4-2, the J call TRBJ2-3, with D possibly matching TRBD2 (6 bases). V lost 1 base and J 0 bases, leaving 11 bases between the germline ends. The CDR3 runs to 16 residues. The germline CDR1 and CDR2 sequences are LGHNA and YNFKEQ. Here the CDR3 reads CASSQVLGGSTDTQYF. The DNA for the CDR3 is TGTGCCAGCAGCCAAGTACTGGGGGGAAGCACAGATACGCAGTATTTT.

This chain joins TRBV5-5 and TRBJ1-2; D not resolved. The V and J ends lost 2 bases and 4 bases respectively, with 12 bases between them. The CDR3 has 14 amino acids. Germline-derived CDR1 and CDR2 are SGHKS and YYEKEE (reference sequence). CDR3 sequence reads: CASSFYSGPYGYTF. For the CDR3, the DNA is TGTGCCAGCAGCTTTTACAGTGGGCCCTATGGCTACACCTTC.

The DNA of the CDR3 is TGTGCCAGCAGTGAGATAGGGGCATACTCTGGAAACACCATATATTTT. Its translation is CASSEIGAYSGNTIYF. This chain connects TRBV6-1 to TRBJ1-3; the D gene is possibly TRBD1 (5 bases). CDR1 is MNHNS, CDR2 SASEGT, per germline. Trimming took 3 bases from V and 0 from J, leaving 12 bases between them. The CDR3 extends over 16 amino acids.

The J gene is TRBJ2-7, the V gene TRBV19; D may correspond to TRBD1 or TRBD2 (7 bases each). V shed 3 bases and J shed 5 bases, with 14 bases lying between them. The CDR3 is 14 residues long. CDR1 is LNHDA, CDR2 SQIVND, per germline (reference sequence). The CDR3 loop reads CASSMLQGGNEQYF. CDR3 in DNA: TGTGCCAGTAGTATGCTGCAGGGGGGGAACGAGCAGTACTTC.

This clone was counted only a few times. The chain has TRBV19 and TRBJ1-1; 8 nucleotides agree with TRBD1. Germline V gives CDR1 LNHDA, CDR2 SQIVND (reference sequence). This CDR3 comprises 14 residues. V shed 3 bases and J 4 bases; nucleotides not matched to a gene: 4. The CDR3 DNA reads TGTGCCAGTAGTATCAGGGGGCGAGGCACTGAAGCTTTCTTT. Residues: CASSIRGRGTEAFF. The complete variable domain, with remaining parts taken from reference TRBV19 and TRBJ1-1, reads DGGITQSPKYLFRKEGQNVTLSCEQNLNHDAMYWYRQDPGQGLRLIYYSQIVNDFQKGDIAEGYSVSREKKESFPLTVTSAQKNPTAFYLCASSIRGRGTEAFFGQGTRLTVV.

The genes are TRBV5-4 and TRBJ2-2; D call uncertain. The CDR3 spans 14 residues. Germline CDR1 is SGHNT and CDR2 is YYREEE (reference sequence). Deletions cut 0 bases from V and 0 bases from J, with 3 bases between. The CDR3 DNA follows: TGTGCCAGCAGCTTGGACCCGAACACCGGGGAGCTGTTTTTT. As protein: CASSLDPNTGELFF.

This rearrangement joins TRBV9 to TRBJ1-4, with D unresolved. This CDR3 comprises 15 residues. V dropped 0 bases and J dropped 2 bases, with 8 bases sitting between them. Germline-derived CDR1 and CDR2 are SGDLS and YYNGEE. The CDR3 loop reads CASSVGRVTNEKLFF. CDR3 sequence (DNA): TGTGCCAGCAGCGTAGGGAGGGTCACTAATGAAAAACTGTTTTTT. Looking up the rest from reference TRBV9 and TRBJ1-4 gives the full variable domain: DSGVTQTPKHLITATGQRVTLRCSPRSGDLSVYWYQQSLDQGLQFLIQYYNGEERAKGNILERFSAQQFPDLHSELNLSSLELGDSALYFCASSVGRVTNEKLFFGSGTQLSVL.

The chain is built from TRBV4-2 and TRBJ1-1; D is unclear. The CDR3 length is 13 residues. The germline V and J ends were trimmed by 1 base and 0 bases, with 3 bases remaining between them. Germline V lookup: CDR1 LGHNA, CDR2 YNFKEQ. CDR3 amino acids: CASSQGVNTEAFF. CDR3 nucleotides: TGTGCCAGCAGCCAAGGGGTGAACACTGAAGCTTTCTTT.

This sequence joins TRBV7-2 and TRBJ1-6; 7 nucleotides line up with TRBD1. The V segment lost 2 bases and the J segment 11 bases; nucleotides outside the gene matches: 12. The V gene's germline CDR1 is SGHTA and CDR2 FQGNSA. This CDR3 comprises 16 residues. The CDR3 reads CASSLIPTGFETPLHF. The CDR3 region has the DNA TGTGCCAGCAGCTTAATTCCGACAGGGTTTGAGACACCCCTCCACTTT.

The V and J genes are TRBV5-5 and TRBJ2-7; 7 bases align to TRBD1. Per the germline V gene, CDR1 is SGHKS and CDR2 is YYEKEE (reference sequence). J gave up 5 bases and V 4 bases, and 12 bases lay outside the gene matches. The CDR3 totals 15 residues. The CDR3 protein is CASSPRDSDSNEQYF. In DNA form, the CDR3 reads TGTGCCAGCAGCCCCAGGGACAGCGATTCCAACGAGCAGTACTTC.

The CDR3 nucleotides read TGTGCCAGCTCAACCAAAAACATTCAGTACTTC. Translating it yields CASSTKNIQYF. The V and J genes are TRBV18 and TRBJ2-4; D gene ambiguous. The CDR3 has 11 residues. Trimming left V 5 bases short and J 2 bases short, with 1 base between. Germline CDR1 KGHSH, CDR2 LQKENI.

The chain has TRBV5-6 and TRBJ1-2, with D unclear. CDR1 is SGHDT, CDR2 YYEEEE, per germline. The CDR3 consists of 14 residues. With 0 bases removed from V and 6 bases from J, the gap between germline ends came to 12 bases. As DNA, the CDR3 is TGTGCCAGCAGCTTGGAACTGAGACTAGATGGCTACACCTTC. This codes for CASSLELRLDGYTF.

This clone was observed a few times. This CDR3 is CASSRDRGTEAFF. The CDR3 DNA reads TGTGCCAGCAGTCGGGACAGGGGCACTGAAGCTTTCTTT. This sequence joins TRBV5-6 and TRBJ1-1, with TRBD1 matching over 10 bases. Per germline, CDR1 SGHDT and CDR2 YYEEEE. The CDR3 runs to 13 residues. V dropped 5 bases and J dropped 4; count of bases not matched to a gene: 2.